This paragraph reports one T cell receptor beta chain. Antigen specificity is unknown. The study drew the donors from its approximately 110-subject validation cohort, separate from the approximately 700-subject first cohort. This sample is drawn from a study of cytomegalovirus exposure and HLA in healthy donors. Study-wide points: Clusters of TCRs from the first cohort tended to co-occur in the 120 or so validation repertoires (as a later analysis found). It was confirmed in vitro that a few of the CMV-associated chains were specific for CMV antigens. The dataset shows that most TCR sequences were rare, while some public TCRs occurred in many donors.

V trimming: 1 base; J trimming: 10 bases; junction bases outside the gene matches: 7. Germline V gene sequence: CDR1 SGDLS, CDR2 YYNGEE. This CDR3 comprises 15 residues. Measured with immunoSEQ multiplex PCR; TCRdb has only the in-frame clones, and not every one. The sample shows about 340,000 clones, more than 80% of them seen only once. The gene calls are TRBV9 and TRBJ2-1; 11 bases are a match to TRBD2. The sequence came from a woman aged 18-29 years in good health and CMV-seronegative. The sequencing sample was made of PBMCs. The CDR3 DNA sequence: TGTGCCAGCAGCGTATCGGAACTAGCGGGAGTCGAGCAGTTCTTC. Translating it yields CASSVSELAGVEQFF. Looking up the rest from reference TRBV9 and TRBJ2-1 gives the full variable domain: DSGVTQTPKHLITATGQRVTLRCSPRSGDLSVYWYQQSLDQGLQFLIQYYNGEERAKGNILERFSAQQFPDLHSELNLSSLELGDSALYFCASSVSELAGVEQFFGPGTRLTVL.